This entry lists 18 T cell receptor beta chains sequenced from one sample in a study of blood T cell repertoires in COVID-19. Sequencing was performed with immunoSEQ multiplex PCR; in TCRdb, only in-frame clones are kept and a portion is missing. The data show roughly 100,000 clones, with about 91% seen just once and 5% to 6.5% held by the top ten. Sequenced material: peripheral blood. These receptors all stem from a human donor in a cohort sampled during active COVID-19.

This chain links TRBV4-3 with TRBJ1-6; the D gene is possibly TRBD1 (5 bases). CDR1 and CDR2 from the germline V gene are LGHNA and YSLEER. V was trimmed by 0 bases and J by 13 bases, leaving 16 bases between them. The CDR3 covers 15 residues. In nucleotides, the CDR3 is TGCGCCAGCAGCCAAGATCCTCAGGGCTACTACCCCCTCCACTTT. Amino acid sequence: CASSQDPQGYYPLHF.

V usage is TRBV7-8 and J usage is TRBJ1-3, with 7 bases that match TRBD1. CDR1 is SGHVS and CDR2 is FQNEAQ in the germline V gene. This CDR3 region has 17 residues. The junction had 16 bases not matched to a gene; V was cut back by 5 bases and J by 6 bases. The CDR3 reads CASSLYGVRTGANTIYF. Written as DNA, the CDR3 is TGTGCCAGCAGCCTATACGGGGTCCGTACAGGGGCAAACACCATATATTTT.

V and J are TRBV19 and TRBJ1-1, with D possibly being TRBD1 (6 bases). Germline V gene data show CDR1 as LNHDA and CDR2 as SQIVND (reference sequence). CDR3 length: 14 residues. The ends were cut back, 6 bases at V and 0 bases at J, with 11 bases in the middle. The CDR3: CASRGQALNTEAFF. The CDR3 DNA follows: TGTGCCAGTAGGGGACAAGCATTGAACACTGAAGCTTTCTTT.

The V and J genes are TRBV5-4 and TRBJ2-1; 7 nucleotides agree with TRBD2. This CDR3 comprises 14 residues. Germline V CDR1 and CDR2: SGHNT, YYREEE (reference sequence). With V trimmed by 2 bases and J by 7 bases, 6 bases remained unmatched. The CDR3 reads CASSFLADINEQFF. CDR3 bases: TGTGCCAGCAGCTTTCTAGCGGACATTAATGAGCAGTTCTTC. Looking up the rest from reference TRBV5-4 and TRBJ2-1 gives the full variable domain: ETGVTQSPTHLIKTRGQQVTLRCSSQSGHNTVSWYQQALGQGPQFIFQYYREEENGRGNFPPRFSGLQFPNYSSELNVNALELDDSALYLCASSFLADINEQFFGPGTRLTVL.

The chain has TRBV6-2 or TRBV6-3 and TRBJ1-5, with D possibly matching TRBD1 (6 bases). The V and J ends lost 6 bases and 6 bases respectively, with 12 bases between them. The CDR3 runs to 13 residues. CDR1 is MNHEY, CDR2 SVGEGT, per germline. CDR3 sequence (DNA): TGTGCCAGCAGCACTCAGGGGTTTCAGCCCCAGCATTTT. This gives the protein CASSTQGFQPQHF.

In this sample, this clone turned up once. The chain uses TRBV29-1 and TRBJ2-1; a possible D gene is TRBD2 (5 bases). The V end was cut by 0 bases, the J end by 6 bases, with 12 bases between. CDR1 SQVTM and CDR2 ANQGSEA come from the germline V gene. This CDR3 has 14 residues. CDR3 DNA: TGCAGCGTTGAAGATCTGGGAGATATCAATGAGCAGTTCTTC. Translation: CSVEDLGDINEQFF.

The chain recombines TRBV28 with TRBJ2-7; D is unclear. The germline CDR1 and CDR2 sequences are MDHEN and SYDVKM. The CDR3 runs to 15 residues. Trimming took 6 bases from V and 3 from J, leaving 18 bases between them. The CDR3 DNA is TGTGCCAGCAGCGAGGCCCGGTCGCTTAACTACGAGCAGTACTTC. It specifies CASSEARSLNYEQYF.

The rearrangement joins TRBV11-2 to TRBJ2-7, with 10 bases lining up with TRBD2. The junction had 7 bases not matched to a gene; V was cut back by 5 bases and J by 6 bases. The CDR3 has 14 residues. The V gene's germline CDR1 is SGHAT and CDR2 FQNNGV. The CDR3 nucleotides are TGTGCCAGCAGCCAGGGACTAGCGTCACGCGAGCAGTACTTC. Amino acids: CASSQGLASREQYF. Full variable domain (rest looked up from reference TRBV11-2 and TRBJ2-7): EAGVAQSPRYKIIEKRQSVAFWCNPISGHATLYWYQQILGQGPKLLIQFQNNGVVDDSQLPKDRFSAERLKGVDSTLKIQPAKLEDSAVYLCASSQGLASREQYFGPGTRLTVT.

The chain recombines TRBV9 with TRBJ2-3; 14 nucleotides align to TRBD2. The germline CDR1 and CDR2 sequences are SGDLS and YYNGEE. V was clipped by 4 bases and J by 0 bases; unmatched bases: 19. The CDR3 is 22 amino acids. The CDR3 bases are TGTGCCAGCAGCCCGACTAGCGGGGGGGCCTCATTCTTCTCATTAAGCACAGATACGCAGTATTTT. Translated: CASSPTSGGASFFSLSTDTQYF.

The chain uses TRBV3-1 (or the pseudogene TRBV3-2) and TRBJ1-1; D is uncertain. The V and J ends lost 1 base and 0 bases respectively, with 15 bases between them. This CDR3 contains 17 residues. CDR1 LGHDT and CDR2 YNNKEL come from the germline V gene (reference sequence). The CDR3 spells CASSQARRGSMNTEAFF. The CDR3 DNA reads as TGTGCCAGCAGCCAAGCCCGACGCGGGTCCATGAACACTGAAGCTTTCTTT.

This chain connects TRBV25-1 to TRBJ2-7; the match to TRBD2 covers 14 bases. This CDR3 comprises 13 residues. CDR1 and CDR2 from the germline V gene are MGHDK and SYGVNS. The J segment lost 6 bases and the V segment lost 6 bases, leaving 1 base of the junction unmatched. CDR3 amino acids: CASRGLAGAEQYF. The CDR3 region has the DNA TGTGCCAGCAGGGGACTAGCGGGAGCCGAGCAGTACTTC.

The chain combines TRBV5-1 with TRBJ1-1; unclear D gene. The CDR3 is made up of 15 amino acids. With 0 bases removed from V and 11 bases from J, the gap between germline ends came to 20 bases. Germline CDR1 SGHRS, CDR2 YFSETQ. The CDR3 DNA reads TGCGCCAGCAGCTTGGTGCTTGGTATGGGCTTCCCGGCTTTCTTT. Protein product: CASSLVLGMGFPAFF.

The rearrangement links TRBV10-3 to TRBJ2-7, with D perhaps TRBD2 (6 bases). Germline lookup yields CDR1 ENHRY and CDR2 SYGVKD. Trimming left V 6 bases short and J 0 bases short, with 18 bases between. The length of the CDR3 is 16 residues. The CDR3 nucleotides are TGTGCCATCAGCGGGAGTAGCCAGTCAAGCTCCTACGAGCAGTACTTC. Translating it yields CAISGSSQSSSYEQYF.

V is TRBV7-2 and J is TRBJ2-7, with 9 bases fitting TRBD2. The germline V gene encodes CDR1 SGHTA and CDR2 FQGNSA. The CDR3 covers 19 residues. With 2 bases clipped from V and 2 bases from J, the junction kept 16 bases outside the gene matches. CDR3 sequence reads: CASSLYATSAGGPTYEQYF. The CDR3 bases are TGTGCCAGCAGCTTATATGCCACGAGTGCGGGAGGGCCTACCTACGAGCAGTACTTC.

This chain's CDR3 is CASSLVEQGVMDTQYF. CDR3 nucleotide sequence: TGCGCCAGCAGCTTGGTTGAACAGGGCGTAATGGATACGCAGTATTTT. The chain joins TRBV5-1 to TRBJ2-3; TRBD1 is a possible D gene (6 bases). From germline, CDR1 is SGHRS and CDR2 YFSETQ. V was shortened by 0 bases and J by 6 bases, with 17 bases between the two germline ends. CDR3 length equals 16 residues.

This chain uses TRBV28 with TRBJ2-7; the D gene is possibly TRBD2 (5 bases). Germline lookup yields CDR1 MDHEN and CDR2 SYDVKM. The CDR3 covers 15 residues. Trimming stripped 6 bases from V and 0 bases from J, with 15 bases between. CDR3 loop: CASSLNGLSSYEQYF. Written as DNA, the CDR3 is TGTGCCAGCAGCTTGAACGGACTTAGCTCCTACGAGCAGTACTTC.

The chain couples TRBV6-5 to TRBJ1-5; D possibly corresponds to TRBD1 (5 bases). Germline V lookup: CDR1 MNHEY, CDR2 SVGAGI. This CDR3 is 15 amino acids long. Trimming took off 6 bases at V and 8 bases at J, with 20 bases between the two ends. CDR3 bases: TGTGCCAGCAGCCGGACCGGGGCGGGGGGGAAGCCCCAGCATTTT. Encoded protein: CASSRTGAGGKPQHF.

As DNA, the CDR3 is TGTGCCACCTTCTATAGAGAGCGGGTACAAGAGACCCAGTACTTC. It translates to CATFYRERVQETQYF. The rearrangement uses TRBV2 and TRBJ2-5; maybe TRBD2 (6 bases). Trimming cost V 10 bases and J 2 bases, with 20 bases left between them. From germline, CDR1 is SNHLY and CDR2 FYNNEI. This CDR3 contains 15 residues.